The 20 T cell receptor beta chains given below trace back to one sample, sequenced in a study of shared clonotypes between healthy human individuals. Profiled with immunoSEQ multiplex PCR; TCRdb holds only in-frame clones, not every one. The data hold more than 2 million clones, with approximately 92% observed a single time. In the naive CD8 group, cells lacked CD45RO and were positively selected for CCR7, so terminally differentiated effector memory CD45RA+ cells were left out. The sample was naive CD8+ T cells from PBMCs. All receptors come from a man between 18 and 29 years old in good health. Some clones in this sample may be carry-over from other donors' samples.

The genes are TRBV7-9 and TRBJ1-1; 7 bases fit TRBD1. The CDR3 runs 15 residues. CDR1 SEHNR and CDR2 FQNEAQ come from the germline V gene (reference sequence). The junction had 6 bases not matched to a gene; V was cut back by 0 bases and J by 5 bases. The CDR3 is CASSLATGVSTEAFF. DNA for the CDR3: TGTGCCAGCAGCTTAGCAACAGGGGTTTCGACTGAAGCTTTCTTT.

The V and J genes are TRBV27 and TRBJ1-1; maybe TRBD1 (6 bases). The V and J ends lost 2 bases and 0 bases respectively, with 10 bases between them. This CDR3 contains 15 residues. Germline V gene data show CDR1 as MNHEY and CDR2 as SMNVEV (reference sequence). The CDR3 DNA is TGTGCCAGCAGTTTAGGGCCAGGGGTGAACACTGAAGCTTTCTTT. As protein: CASSLGPGVNTEAFF.

The genes are TRBV27 and TRBJ1-1; D is uncertain. The V end was cut by 3 bases, the J end by 3 bases, with 14 bases between. This CDR3 spans 15 amino acids. Germline V gives CDR1 MNHEY, CDR2 SMNVEV (reference sequence). For the CDR3, the DNA is TGTGCCAGCAGTTTCCGCGGGCGGTCCTACACTGAAGCTTTCTTT. It yields the protein CASSFRGRSYTEAFF.

The chain recombines TRBV9 with TRBJ2-7; D might be TRBD1 (6 bases). V lost 4 bases to trimming and J lost 0 bases, with 14 bases between them. CDR1 and CDR2 from the germline V gene are SGDLS and YYNGEE. The CDR3 spans 15 residues. The CDR3 loop is CASSIHPTGSYEQYF. Written as DNA, the CDR3 is TGTGCCAGCAGCATCCATCCGACAGGCTCCTACGAGCAGTACTTC. The whole variable domain, filled in from reference TRBV9 and TRBJ2-7, reads DSGVTQTPKHLITATGQRVTLRCSPRSGDLSVYWYQQSLDQGLQFLIQYYNGEERAKGNILERFSAQQFPDLHSELNLSSLELGDSALYFCASSIHPTGSYEQYFGPGTRLTVT.

This chain uses TRBV27 with TRBJ2-7; D might be TRBD2 (5 bases). Per the germline V gene, CDR1 is MNHEY and CDR2 is SMNVEV (reference sequence). The CDR3 has 14 residues. Trimming took off 3 bases at V and 0 bases at J, with 9 bases between the two ends. CDR3 region: CASSFAGNSYEQYF. DNA of the CDR3: TGTGCCAGCAGTTTTGCCGGGAACTCCTACGAGCAGTACTTC.

With regard to this clone: Other DNA variants within this sample encode the same CDR3. The V call is TRBV11-3, the J call TRBJ2-1, with 9 bases aligning to TRBD2. The germline V gene has CDR1 SGHNT and CDR2 YENEEA. This CDR3 region has 15 residues. V shed 3 bases and J 3 bases; nucleotides not matched to a gene: 3. CDR3 nucleotide sequence: TGTGCCAGCAGCTTTGGCGGGAGGGGCTACAATGAGCAGTTCTTC. Protein product: CASSFGGRGYNEQFF.

The rearrangement uses TRBV7-9 and TRBJ2-1; 10 bases line up with TRBD2. The junction had 3 bases not matched to a gene; V was cut back by 0 bases and J by 7 bases. The CDR3 is 15 residues long. CDR1 and CDR2 (germline): SEHNR, FQNEAQ (reference sequence). CDR3 amino acids: CASSLALAGANEQFF. The DNA for the CDR3 is TGTGCCAGCAGCTTAGCCCTAGCGGGAGCGAATGAGCAGTTCTTC.

This clone was seen once. The chain is built from TRBV25-1 and TRBJ1-4; 9 bases align to TRBD1. Germline assignment: CDR1 MGHDK and CDR2 SYGVNS. The trim removed 4 bases at V and 6 bases at J, leaving 6 bases unmatched. This CDR3 is 15 amino acids long. CDR3 coding DNA: TGTGCCAGCAGTGCGATAGACAGGGGGGATGAAAAACTGTTTTTT. Its protein is CASSAIDRGDEKLFF. The full variable domain, rest sourced from reference TRBV25-1 and TRBJ1-4, is EADIYQTPRYLVIGTGKKITLECSQTMGHDKMYWYQQDPGMELHLIHYSYGVNSTEKGDLSSESTVSRIRTEHFPLTLESARPSHTSQYLCASSAIDRGDEKLFFGSGTQLSVL.

The chain links TRBV27 to TRBJ2-5; D may be TRBD1 (5 bases). The ends were cut back, 5 bases at V and 5 bases at J, with 15 bases in the middle. The CDR3 runs to 14 residues. The V gene's germline CDR1 is MNHEY and CDR2 SMNVEV (reference sequence). The CDR3 spells CASSAGLQWETQYF. The CDR3 coding sequence is TGTGCCAGCAGTGCAGGGTTACAGTGGGAGACCCAGTACTTC.

The chain is built from TRBV5-6 and TRBJ2-7; possibly TRBD2 for D (6 bases). Trimming stripped 2 bases from V and 3 bases from J, with 12 bases between. Germline lookup yields CDR1 SGHDT and CDR2 YYEEEE. CDR3 length equals 14 residues. The chain's CDR3 is CASSFSGTYYEQYF. The CDR3 DNA follows: TGTGCCAGCAGCTTTAGCGGAACTTACTACGAGCAGTACTTC.

The rearrangement uses TRBV15 and TRBJ2-5; TRBD1 is a possible D gene (5 bases). The germline gives CDR1 LNHNV, CDR2 YYDKDF (reference sequence). V was cut by 1 base and J by 5 bases, with 11 bases left in between. This CDR3 has 14 amino acids. The CDR3 loop is CATSRGQGGETQYF. In nucleotides, the CDR3 is TGTGCCACCAGCAGAGGTCAGGGCGGTGAGACCCAGTACTTC.

This chain links TRBV4-2 with TRBJ1-1, with D maybe TRBD1 (5 bases). The germline V gene encodes CDR1 LGHNA and CDR2 YNFKEQ. The CDR3 runs to 15 residues. The V gene lost 0 bases and the J gene lost 3 bases, with 11 bases spanning the gap. CDR3 sequence reads: CASSQDWARDTEAFF. The CDR3 DNA sequence: TGTGCCAGCAGCCAAGATTGGGCCAGGGACACTGAAGCTTTCTTT.

This chain joins TRBV11-2 and TRBJ2-7, with 8 bases identical to TRBD1. The V gene's germline CDR1 is SGHAT and CDR2 FQNNGV. The J segment lost 0 bases and the V segment lost 4 bases, leaving 11 bases of the junction unmatched. The CDR3 is 17 residues long. This CDR3 reads CASSSRTGRPISYEQYF. The DNA of the CDR3 is TGTGCCAGCAGCTCCCGGACAGGGCGACCTATCTCCTACGAGCAGTACTTC.

This clone was detected once. The V and J genes are TRBV29-1 and TRBJ2-1, with D unclear. The V gene lost 4 bases and the J gene lost 3 bases, with 10 bases spanning the gap. Germline CDR1 SQVTM, CDR2 ANQGSEA. The CDR3 extends over 13 amino acids. CDR3 coding DNA: TGCAGCGTTGTGGACCGTCTCTACAATGAGCAGTTCTTC. This sequence encodes CSVVDRLYNEQFF.

The genes are TRBV19 and TRBJ2-1, with D unclear. The CDR3 contains 14 residues. V was cut by 1 base and J by 6 bases, with 10 bases left in between. The germline V gene has CDR1 LNHDA and CDR2 SQIVND (reference sequence). The CDR3 is CASSIVPNLNEQFF. The CDR3 bases are TGTGCCAGTAGTATAGTTCCCAACCTCAATGAGCAGTTCTTC.

The V call is TRBV28, the J call TRBJ1-4; D remains ambiguous. The CDR3 spans 16 residues. CDR1 is MDHEN and CDR2 is SYDVKM in the germline V gene. Trimming took off 3 bases at V and 11 bases at J, with 22 bases between the two ends. CDR3 nucleotide sequence: TGTGCCAGCAGTTTCCCCAAGGAGGGAGGGTTGATCAAACTGTTTTTT. This codes for CASSFPKEGGLIKLFF. Combining the CDR3 with reference TRBV28 and TRBJ1-4 gives the whole variable domain DVKVTQSSRYLVKRTGEKVFLECVQDMDHENMFWYRQDPGLGLRLIYFSYDVKMKEKGDIPEGYSVSREKKERFSLILESASTNQTSMYLCASSFPKEGGLIKLFFGSGTQLSVL.

V and J are TRBV30 and TRBJ1-5; D gene ambiguous. This CDR3 region has 15 residues. The germline CDR1 and CDR2 sequences are GTSNPN and SVGIG (reference sequence). Trimming left V 0 bases short and J 0 bases short, with 9 bases between. The CDR3 DNA is TGTGCCTGGAGTGTAGGCACGAATAGCAATCAGCCCCAGCATTTT. This sequence encodes CAWSVGTNSNQPQHF.

This clone was seen a single time. This chain connects TRBV6-6 to TRBJ2-7; TRBD1 matches at 9 bases. Trimming at V came to 8 bases and at J to 3 bases, leaving 11 bases not matched to a gene. In germline, CDR1 is MNHNY, CDR2 SVGAGI (reference sequence). This CDR3 contains 15 residues. The CDR3 is CASPGGGGQGYEQYF. For the CDR3, the DNA is TGTGCCAGCCCGGGGGGAGGGGGACAGGGCTACGAGCAGTACTTC.

This rearrangement joins TRBV10-3 to TRBJ2-1; D call uncertain. The CDR3 contains 15 residues. Deletions cut 2 bases from V and 2 bases from J, with 10 bases between. Looked up from germline, CDR1 is ENHRY and CDR2 is SYGVKD. CDR3 nucleotide sequence: TGTGCCATCAGTGAGGGCGGTCCCCCCTACAATGAGCAGTTCTTC. Residues: CAISEGGPPYNEQFF.

This chain links TRBV4-3 with TRBJ1-2; D remains ambiguous. CDR1 and CDR2 (germline): LGHNA, YSLEER. The ends were cut back, 0 bases at V and 7 bases at J, with 18 bases in the middle. There are 16 residues in the CDR3. The CDR3 bases are TGCGCCAGCAGCCAAGATAGTGAATGGAGGACGGGTGGCTACACCTTC. As protein: CASSQDSEWRTGGYTF.